This record looks at one TCR beta chain sequence and its context. Its specificity is not known. This record comes from a study of cytomegalovirus exposure and HLA in healthy donors. Turning to the study itself: There were 85 million or so unique TCRs (from HLA-typed donors) in an early data release.

The CDR3 runs to 17 residues. The J segment lost 6 bases and the V segment lost 2 bases, leaving 9 bases of the junction unmatched. Germline V lookup: CDR1 SGDLS, CDR2 YYNGEE. Whole-study results and caveats: Highly shared variants forming one cluster were likely a sequencing artifact.

PCR amplification relied on 60 Vbeta primers (plus 13 Jbeta primers). TCRdb's copy holds only in-frame clones and misses some; the assay was immunoSEQ multiplex PCR. The data hold roughly 180,000 clones, with more than 75% observed a single time. This sequence originates from a man aged 35-49 years in good health and CMV-seronegative. Specimen: PBMCs. This chain uses TRBV9 with TRBJ2-1; 12 bases are a match to TRBD1. The CDR3 reads CASSVRTGQGAVNEQFF. The DNA of the CDR3 is TGTGCCAGCAGCGTGAGGACGGGACAGGGGGCAGTCAATGAGCAGTTCTTC.